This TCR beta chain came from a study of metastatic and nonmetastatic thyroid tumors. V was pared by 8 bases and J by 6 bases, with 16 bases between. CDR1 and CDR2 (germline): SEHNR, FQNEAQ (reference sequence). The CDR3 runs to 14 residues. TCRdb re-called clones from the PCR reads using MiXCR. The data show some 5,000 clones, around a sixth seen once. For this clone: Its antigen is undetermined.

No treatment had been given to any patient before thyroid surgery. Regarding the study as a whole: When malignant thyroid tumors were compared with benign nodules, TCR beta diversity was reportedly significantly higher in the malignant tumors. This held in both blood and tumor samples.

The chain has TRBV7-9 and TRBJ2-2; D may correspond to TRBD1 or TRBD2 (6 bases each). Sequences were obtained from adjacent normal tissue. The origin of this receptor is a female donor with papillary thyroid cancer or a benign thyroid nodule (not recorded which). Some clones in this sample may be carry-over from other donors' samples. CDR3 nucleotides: TGTGCCAGCTCGGGGGCTATTATTGCCGGGGAGCTGTTTTTT. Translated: CASSGAIIAGELFF.